Listed below are T cell receptor beta chains from one sample, sequenced in a study of T cell repertoires in cytomegalovirus infection. TCRdb reprocessed the reads with MiXCR, giving one entry per CDR3 protein. The sample lists 290,000 or so distinct CDR3 sequences, roughly a quarter occurring once. Sample: PBMCs. The source of these receptors is a human donor in good health (CMV status not recorded). Some clones in this sample may be carry-over from other donors' samples. Each CDR3 is given with its conserved first and last residue. The order of the fields is D gene, J gene, clone size, V gene, CDR3 DNA, CDR3 protein. The D gene is left open where the match is weak. Expanded clones get a size class; other rows say once, few or many, or leave the size out.

D: .; J: TRBJ1-1; size: .; V: TRBV20-1; DNA: TGCAGTGCCTATGACAAGAACACTGAAGCTTTCTTT; CDR3: CSAYDKNTEAFF
D: .; J: TRBJ2-3; size: .; V: TRBV30; DNA: TGTGCCTGCCAGAGTACAGATACGCAGTATTTT; CDR3: CACQSTDTQYF
D: .; J: TRBJ2-7; size: .; V: TRBV7-8; DNA: TGTGCCAGCAGCCGCGGGTCAGGGGCCACCTACGAGCAGTACTTC; CDR3: CASSRGSGATYEQYF
D: .; J: TRBJ1-1; size: .; V: TRBV29-1; DNA: TGCAGCGTGGTAGACAGTCCTGAAGCTTTCTTT; CDR3: CSVVDSPEAFF
D: .; J: TRBJ1-2; size: .; V: TRBV28; DNA: TGTGCCAGCAGTTGGCCGGCAGGGGTCGACTATGGCTACACCTTC; CDR3: CASSWPAGVDYGYTF
D: .; J: TRBJ1-1; size: few; V: TRBV28; DNA: TGTGCCAGCAGGCCTGCACTGACTGAAGCTTTCTTT; CDR3: CASRPALTEAFF
D: TRBD1; J: TRBJ2-7; size: few; V: TRBV19; DNA: TGTGCCAGTAGTAAGGGACAGGCATATTACGAGCAGTACTTC; CDR3: CASSKGQAYYEQYF
D: .; J: TRBJ2-3; size: few; V: TRBV5-1; DNA: TGCGCCAGCAGCTTGGCCGGGGGAGCTAGCACAGATACGCAGTATTTT; CDR3: CASSLAGGASTDTQYF
D: TRBD2; J: TRBJ2-1; size: many; V: TRBV7-2; DNA: TGTGCCAAACAGGCTAGCGGATACTACAATGAGCAGTTCTTC; CDR3: CAKQASGYYNEQFF
D: .; J: TRBJ1-3; size: .; V: TRBV28; DNA: TGTGCCAGCAGTTTATATTCCCCTAGGAGCTCTGGAAACACCATATATTTT; CDR3: CASSLYSPRSSGNTIYF
D: TRBD2; J: TRBJ2-1; size: many; V: TRBV7-2; DNA: TGTGCCAGCAGCTTACAGCTAGCGGGTAACAATGAGCAGTTCTTC; CDR3: CASSLQLAGNNEQFF
D: .; J: TRBJ2-2; size: few; V: TRBV18; DNA: TGTGCCAGCTCAGCTAGCCGCGGGGAGCTGTTTTTT; CDR3: CASSASRGELFF
D: TRBD2; J: TRBJ2-1; size: many; V: TRBV6-2/TRBV6-3; DNA: TGTGCCAGCAGTTTGACTAGCTACTACAATGAGCAGTTCTTC; CDR3: CASSLTSYYNEQFF
D: .; J: TRBJ2-5; size: .; V: TRBV5-1; DNA: TGCGCCAGCAGCTCGGGAGCTAGCACGGGGTGGTACCAAGAGACCCAGTACTTC; CDR3: CASSSGASTGWYQETQYF
D: .; J: TRBJ1-5; size: .; V: TRBV19; DNA: TGTGCCAGTAGTCCCCAGGACGGACACAATCAGCCCCAGCATTTT; CDR3: CASSPQDGHNQPQHF
D: .; J: TRBJ1-1; size: many; V: TRBV7-8; DNA: TGTGCCAGCACCTTTACCCCAGGGGCTGGCACTGAAGCTTTCTTT; CDR3: CASTFTPGAGTEAFF
D: .; J: TRBJ1-1; size: many; V: TRBV27; DNA: TGTGCCAGCAGTTTTTGGGCGAGCGGGGAAAGGAACACTGAAGCTTTCTTT; CDR3: CASSFWASGERNTEAFF
D: .; J: TRBJ1-1; size: .; V: TRBV4-2; DNA: TGTGCCAGCAGCCAAGATGGGGGAATCACTGAAGCTTTCTTT; CDR3: CASSQDGGITEAFF
D: TRBD2; J: TRBJ2-1; size: many; V: TRBV7-8; DNA: TGTGCCAGCAGCTTAGTTGGGGGGGGCTCCTACAATGAGCAGTTCTTC; CDR3: CASSLVGGGSYNEQFF
D: TRBD1; J: TRBJ1-1; size: many; V: TRBV2; DNA: TGTGCCAGCAGCGGGGGGACAGGTCAGACTGAAGCTTTCTTT; CDR3: CASSGGTGQTEAFF
D: TRBD1; J: TRBJ2-7; size: .; V: TRBV7-4; DNA: TGTGCCAGCAGCGTCCCGGGACAGCCCTACGAGCAGTACTTC; CDR3: CASSVPGQPYEQYF
D: TRBD1; J: TRBJ1-6; size: few; V: TRBV28; DNA: TGTGCCAGCAGCACGACAGGGGCGGGATATTCACCCCTCCACTTT; CDR3: CASSTTGAGYSPLHF
D: TRBD2; J: TRBJ2-1; size: .; V: TRBV10-3; DNA: TGTGCCATCAGTGGGACTAGTAACAATGAGCAGTTCTTC; CDR3: CAISGTSNNEQFF
D: TRBD1; J: TRBJ1-5; size: few; V: TRBV6-2/TRBV6-3; DNA: TGTGCCAGCAGTTACTCCAGAGGACAGGGAAGCAATCAGCCCCAGCATTTT; CDR3: CASSYSRGQGSNQPQHF
D: TRBD2; J: TRBJ2-3; size: many; V: TRBV18; DNA: TGTGCCAGCTCCCCCTGGACTAGTGGTCGCACAGATACGCAGTATTTT; CDR3: CASSPWTSGRTDTQYF
D: TRBD1; J: TRBJ1-6; size: .; V: TRBV29-1; DNA: TGCAGCGTGATGACAGGGGGCACAAATTCACCCCTCCACTTT; CDR3: CSVMTGGTNSPLHF
D: TRBD1; J: TRBJ2-1; size: many; V: TRBV7-2; DNA: TGTGCCAGCAGCTTACCCGGGACAGGGGGCAAAAATGAGCAGTTCTTC; CDR3: CASSLPGTGGKNEQFF
D: .; J: TRBJ2-3; size: few; V: TRBV15; DNA: TGTGCCACCAGCAGAGGCGGGGGCCGTAGCACAGATACGCAGTATTTT; CDR3: CATSRGGGRSTDTQYF
D: TRBD1; J: TRBJ1-2; size: few; V: TRBV19; DNA: TGTGCCAGTAGTATGTCTTGGGACAGAGTATATGGCTACACCTTC; CDR3: CASSMSWDRVYGYTF
D: .; J: TRBJ1-1; size: .; V: TRBV5-1; DNA: TGCGCCAGCAGCCCGAGCGGACAGCGGAACACTGAAGCTTTCTTT; CDR3: CASSPSGQRNTEAFF
D: .; J: TRBJ2-3; size: .; V: TRBV6-6; DNA: TGTGCCAGCAGTTACTCCCAGCGGGGCACAGATACGCAGTATTTT; CDR3: CASSYSQRGTDTQYF
D: .; J: TRBJ1-2; size: few; V: TRBV6-1; DNA: TGTGCCAGCAGTTACGTGGGAATAATCTATGGCTACACCTTC; CDR3: CASSYVGIIYGYTF
D: .; J: TRBJ2-1; size: few; V: TRBV2; DNA: TGTGCCAGCAGTGAAGCTGAAGCGTTCTCCTACAATGAGCAGTTCTTC; CDR3: CASSEAEAFSYNEQFF
D: TRBD1; J: TRBJ2-7; size: few; V: TRBV6-5; DNA: TGTGCCAGCAGGCCTCCGGGACAGTCCTACGAGCAGTACTTC; CDR3: CASRPPGQSYEQYF
D: .; J: TRBJ1-1; size: .; V: TRBV7-9; DNA: TGTGCCAGCAGCTTAGGAGGGGCGGGCACTGAAGCTTTCTTT; CDR3: CASSLGGAGTEAFF
D: .; J: TRBJ2-1; size: .; V: TRBV29-1; DNA: TGCAGCGTTGAAGACCTCTACAATGAGCAGTTCTTC; CDR3: CSVEDLYNEQFF
D: TRBD1; J: TRBJ1-5; size: few; V: TRBV15; DNA: TGTGCCACCAGCATGGGCAGGGGGCTCAATCAGCCCCAGCATTTT; CDR3: CATSMGRGLNQPQHF
D: .; J: TRBJ2-7; size: .; V: TRBV20-1; DNA: TGCAGTGCTAGAAGGCAGTCCTCCTACGAGCAGTACTTC; CDR3: CSARRQSSYEQYF
D: .; J: TRBJ2-2; size: few; V: TRBV29-1; DNA: TGCAGCGCCAGGGCCACGAACACCGGGGAGCTGTTTTTT; CDR3: CSARATNTGELFF
D: .; J: TRBJ2-2; size: many; V: TRBV29-1; DNA: TGCAGCGTTAAAGGGTCGAAAAAAGGTTACGGGGAGCTGTTTTTT; CDR3: CSVKGSKKGYGELFF
D: .; J: TRBJ2-5; size: many; V: TRBV7-2; DNA: TGTGCCAGCAGCCCCCCAAAAGAGACCCAGTACTTC; CDR3: CASSPPKETQYF
D: .; J: TRBJ1-2; size: many; V: TRBV7-9; DNA: TGTGCCAGCAGCTATAATCAGGGGAACTATGGCTACACCTTC; CDR3: CASSYNQGNYGYTF
D: .; J: TRBJ2-1; size: few; V: TRBV5-1; DNA: TGCGCCAGCAGCTTGTCTGGCCATGAGCAGTTCTTC; CDR3: CASSLSGHEQFF
D: TRBD1; J: TRBJ2-1; size: .; V: TRBV5-1; DNA: TGCGCCAGCAGCTTGAACACAGGGGGCTACAATGAGCAGTTCTTC; CDR3: CASSLNTGGYNEQFF
D: TRBD2; J: TRBJ2-3; size: .; V: TRBV29-1; DNA: TGCAGCGTTTGGGGACTAGCGACAGATACGCAGTATTTT; CDR3: CSVWGLATDTQYF
D: .; J: TRBJ2-3; size: few; V: TRBV12-3/TRBV12-4; DNA: TGTGCCAGCAGTTTCTTCCGGGCAGGCACAGATACGCAGTATTTT; CDR3: CASSFFRAGTDTQYF
D: TRBD1; J: TRBJ2-2; size: few; V: TRBV11-2; DNA: TGTGCCAGCAGCTTAGTGCGGACAGGGGTTGTGAACACCGGGGAGCTGTTTTTT; CDR3: CASSLVRTGVVNTGELFF
D: TRBD1; J: TRBJ2-7; size: few; V: TRBV2; DNA: TGTGCCAGCAGACCTGACAGGGCCTACGAGCAGTACTTC; CDR3: CASRPDRAYEQYF
D: .; J: TRBJ2-5; size: few; V: TRBV7-2; DNA: TGTGCCAGCAGCTTAAACGTCGGACGGGACGCGACCCAGTACTTC; CDR3: CASSLNVGRDATQYF
D: TRBD1; J: TRBJ2-7; size: few; V: TRBV2; DNA: TGTGCCAGCTTAAGGACAGGGCACGAGCAGTACTTC; CDR3: CASLRTGHEQYF
D: .; J: TRBJ1-5; size: .; V: TRBV4-1; DNA: TGCGCCAGCAGCCAAGTAGCGGGAGATCAGCCCCAGCATTTT; CDR3: CASSQVAGDQPQHF
D: TRBD2; J: TRBJ2-1; size: .; V: TRBV5-1; DNA: TGCGCCAGCAGCCACGGGGGGGCCGGGAATGAGCAGTTCTTC; CDR3: CASSHGGAGNEQFF
D: .; J: TRBJ2-1; size: .; V: TRBV29-1; DNA: TGCAGCGTTGAAGCCAGGGTAGGGTACAATGAGCAGTTCTTC; CDR3: CSVEARVGYNEQFF
D: .; J: TRBJ2-1; size: .; V: TRBV7-2; DNA: TGTGCCAGCAGCTTTGTGGGGACGGCGGATGAGCAGTTCTTC; CDR3: CASSFVGTADEQFF
D: TRBD1; J: TRBJ2-7; size: .; V: TRBV12-3/TRBV12-4; DNA: TGTGCCAGCAGCGCCGGGACAGGGATTAGCGAGCAGTACTTC; CDR3: CASSAGTGISEQYF
D: .; J: TRBJ2-1; size: .; V: TRBV5-1; DNA: TGCGCCAGCAGGTCGGGGGGCGGCCCGGGCGAGCAGTTCTTC; CDR3: CASRSGGGPGEQFF
D: .; J: TRBJ1-2; size: .; V: TRBV5-1; DNA: TGCGCCAGCAGCCCCCTTTCGGGAGGGATGAATGGCTACACCTTC; CDR3: CASSPLSGGMNGYTF
D: TRBD1; J: TRBJ2-5; size: .; V: TRBV9; DNA: TGTGCCAGCAGCGCAAGGACAGGGCGGGAGACCCAGTACTTC; CDR3: CASSARTGRETQYF
D: .; J: TRBJ1-3; size: .; V: TRBV7-2; DNA: TGTGCCAGCAGCTTAATGTTAGGGGCGTCCGGAAACACCATATATTTT; CDR3: CASSLMLGASGNTIYF
D: .; J: TRBJ1-5; size: .; V: TRBV12-3/TRBV12-4; DNA: TGTGCCAGCAGTTTAGCCACAGGGTTGGGCAATCAGCCCCAGCATTTT; CDR3: CASSLATGLGNQPQHF